This TCR beta chain came from a study of OX40 agonist ivuxolimab in advanced cancers. The length of the CDR3 is 14 residues. V was pared by 5 bases and J by 6 bases, with 16 bases between. Germline V CDR1 and CDR2: SGDLS, YYNGEE. This table comes from immunoSEQ multiplex PCR, and its TCRdb copy is limited to in-frame clones, with some not included. This sample carries tens of thousands of clones, about four fifths of them seen once, and the ten largest clones take 20% to 25%. The receptor was isolated from an adult with an advanced solid tumor such as melanoma, head and neck, liver or kidney cancer. Sequences were derived from CD4+ or CD8+ T cells sorted from blood, sampled in a trial of the OX40 agonist ivuxolimab. V and J are TRBV9 and TRBJ2-3; maybe TRBD1 (6 bases). This CDR3 reads CASRRDTAEDTQYF. In DNA form, the CDR3 reads TGTGCCAGCAGGAGGGACACGGCGGAGGATACGCAGTATTTT.